These T cell receptor beta chains were read from a single sample in a study of T cell changes during pregnancy in multiple sclerosis. This table comes from immunoSEQ multiplex PCR, and its TCRdb copy is limited to in-frame clones, with some not included. The sample holds 55,000 to 65,000 clones, 90% to 95% seen once. The material sequenced was CD4+ T cells from peripheral blood mononuclear cells, taken before pregnancy. These receptors all come from a female donor with multiple sclerosis, enrolled in a pregnancy study. The CDR3 runs from the conserved cysteine through the conserved F or W. D genes are given only for firm matches. Not all rows give a size; the values are once, few, many and, for expanded clones, a class.

size	J	D	V	DNA	CDR3
-	TRBJ2-5	-	TRBV18	TGTGCCAGCTCACCGCAGGGAGGGACACAAGAGACCCAGTACTTC	CASSPQGGTQETQYF
-	TRBJ2-3	-	TRBV29-1	TGCAGCGTTGATATGGGGGCCAGAGGGAGAGATACGCAGTATTTT	CSVDMGARGRDTQYF
once	TRBJ1-2	TRBD1	TRBV11-2	TGTGCCAGCAGCTTAGAACTGTCGGGACAGGGGGCAAAGGGCTACACCTTC	CASSLELSGQGAKGYTF
-	TRBJ1-1	-	TRBV29-1	TGCAGCGTCCCGGGAGGACCGTCGGCTTTCTTT	CSVPGGPSAFF
-	TRBJ2-1	-	TRBV5-8	TGTGCCAGCAGCTTGGGGGACTTAAACTACAATGAGCAGTTCTTC	CASSLGDLNYNEQFF
once	TRBJ1-1	-	TRBV19	TGTGCCAGTAGTATTGGTCTTATTGAGGCACAGGTCGGCTCGGACACTGAAGCTTTCTTT	CASSIGLIEAQVGSDTEAFF
few	TRBJ2-5	-	TRBV6-5	TGTGCCAGCAGTTACTCGTATGGGCAGCAAGAGACCCAGTACTTC	CASSYSYGQQETQYF
-	TRBJ1-5	-	TRBV7-2	TGTGCCAGCAGCTTATTTTGGGGGGACAGCAATCAGCCCCAGCATTTT	CASSLFWGDSNQPQHF
-	TRBJ2-2	-	TRBV14	TGTGCCAGCAGCCAAGTCTCTCCGCCGGACTTCACCGGGGAGCTGTTTTTT	CASSQVSPPDFTGELFF
few	TRBJ1-1	TRBD1	TRBV9	TGTGCCAGCAGCAAACGTCCCGGGACAGGGATGAACACTGAAGCTTTCTTT	CASSKRPGTGMNTEAFF
-	TRBJ2-7	TRBD1	TRBV2	TGTGCCAGCAAATGGGGGACAGGGTACTACGAGCAGTACTTC	CASKWGTGYYEQYF
-	TRBJ2-1	-	TRBV6-1	TGTGCCGGCAGGAGGCGGCAGGGGAGTATCAATGAGCAGTTCTTC	CAGRRRQGSINEQFF
-	TRBJ2-1	-	TRBV19	TGTGCCAGTAGCGTAGCACAAGTGACCTACAATGAGCAGTTCTTC	CASSVAQVTYNEQFF
-	TRBJ2-3	-	TRBV7-2	TGTGCCAGCAGCTTAGGGGTACAGACAGATACGCAGTATTTT	CASSLGVQTDTQYF
-	TRBJ2-2	TRBD1	TRBV29-1	TGCAGCGCCCGCGGGACAGGCCGAAACACCGGGGAGCTGTTTTTT	CSARGTGRNTGELFF
once	TRBJ1-2	TRBD1	TRBV13	TGTGCCAGCAGCCCACGGACAGGATATGGCTACACCTTC	CASSPRTGYGYTF
-	TRBJ1-4	TRBD1	TRBV12-5	TGTGCTAGTGGTTTGATTCGGGACAGGGGCGCCGTTCGTGAAAAACTGTTTTTT	CASGLIRDRGAVREKLFF
once	TRBJ2-7	TRBD1	TRBV7-2	TGTGCCAGCAGCCTCCGCAGGGACAGGGGATCCTACGAGCAGTACTTC	CASSLRRDRGSYEQYF
-	TRBJ2-1	-	TRBV7-2	TGTGCCAGCAGCAGCGACGGAGCGTCCAATGAGCAGTTCTTC	CASSSDGASNEQFF
-	TRBJ2-2	-	TRBV5-1	TGCGCCAGCAGCTCGATACAGGGTAACACCGGGGAGCTGTTTTTT	CASSSIQGNTGELFF
-	TRBJ1-6	-	TRBV4-2	TGTGCCAGCAGCCAAGAACTAAGAATTAATTCACCCCTCCACTTT	CASSQELRINSPLHF
-	TRBJ2-2	-	TRBV11-2	TGTGCCAGCAGCCTAAGGTCGCTGGGCTGGGAGCTGTTTTTT	CASSLRSLGWELFF
-	TRBJ1-5	-	TRBV5-1	TGCGCCAGCAGCTTAAGCGGTAATCAGCCCCAGCATTTT	CASSLSGNQPQHF
once	TRBJ2-2	-	TRBV19	TGTGCCAGTAAGGACCCAGGGTGGACCGGGGAGCTGTTTTTT	CASKDPGWTGELFF
-	TRBJ2-3	-	TRBV7-9	TGTGCCAGCAGGCCCGGTATTTCGGATACGCAGTATTTT	CASRPGISDTQYF
-	TRBJ2-6	TRBD2	TRBV11-2	TGTGCCAGCAGGCACCTGGGGGCGGGAGGCTTCTCTGGGGCCAACGTCCTGACTTTC	CASRHLGAGGFSGANVLTF
once	TRBJ1-2	-	TRBV14	TGTGCCAGCAGCCTTACAGGAGGGGACTACTATGGCTACACCTTC	CASSLTGGDYYGYTF
-	TRBJ2-3	TRBD2	TRBV7-2	TGTGCCAGCAGCTCCACTGGGACTAGCGGGACAGATACGCAGTATTTT	CASSSTGTSGTDTQYF
-	TRBJ1-2	TRBD1	TRBV7-2	TGTGCCAGCAGCTTAGTGGGCAGGGACAGTGGCTACACCTTC	CASSLVGRDSGYTF
-	TRBJ2-1	TRBD2	TRBV19	TGTGCCAGTAGTACTCTAGCGGCCAACTACAATGAGCAGTTCTTC	CASSTLAANYNEQFF
-	TRBJ2-3	-	TRBV18	TGTGCCAGCTCACCCTCCAGCACAGATACGCAGTATTTT	CASSPSSTDTQYF
-	TRBJ2-7	TRBD1	TRBV25-1	TGTGCCAGCAGTGTTATGCAGGGGGCGGGGGAGCAGTACTTC	CASSVMQGAGEQYF
-	TRBJ1-5	TRBD1	TRBV19	TGTGCCAGTAGTATAGATCGCTTGGACAGGGCTCTTACAGGTCAGCCCCAGCATTTT	CASSIDRLDRALTGQPQHF
-	TRBJ2-2	-	TRBV7-3	TGTGCCAGCAGCTCCCCCGGGGCGAACACCGGGGAGCTGTTTTTT	CASSSPGANTGELFF
-	TRBJ2-2	-	TRBV2	TGTGCCAGCGAGGGGGGAGGGCGGGGCACCGGGGAGCTGTTTTTT	CASEGGGRGTGELFF
-	TRBJ1-1	-	TRBV18	TGTGCCAGCTCACCTACAGTGAACACTGAAGCTTTCTTT	CASSPTVNTEAFF